The entry that follows covers one TCR beta chain sequence. The entry originates in a study of blood T cell repertoires in COVID-19. Overall study context: Collection of acute and convalescent COVID-19 samples took place in the United States, Italy and Spain. PBMCs, B-cell-depleted T cells, or T cells provided the cDNA or gDNA that made up the material.

Original processing methods: Quantification of nucleated cells was approximated via reference gene primer amplification. Here immunoSEQ multiplex PCR was the method, and the copy in TCRdb shows in-frame clones only, minus some. Clonal size and the V and J genes are those of that table, whereas D and trimming came from the DNA. The repertoire holds approximately 100,000 clones, under 80% seen once, with around a fifth in the top ten. Trimming removed 2 bases at V and 2 bases at J, with 12 bases between. This CDR3 contains 15 residues. Germline values: CDR1 SGHAT, CDR2 FQNNGV. This sequence originates from a man between 65 and 85 years old with active or convalescent COVID-19. The chain carries TRBV11-2 and TRBJ1-2, with D possibly TRBD1 on 6 matching bases. Material: peripheral blood. DNA of the CDR3: TGTGCCAGCAGCTTATACCGAGGGGGAAACTATGGCTACACCTTC. This gives the protein CASSLYRGGNYGYTF.